These 2 T cell receptor beta chains originate from one sample sequenced in a study of tumor-infiltrating lymphocytes in oesophageal squamous cell carcinoma. Using its own MiXCR run on the PCR reads, TCRdb lists one record per CDR3 protein. The repertoire consists of 15,000 to 18,000 distinct CDR3 sequences, with roughly half occurring once and the leading ten covering around 35%. Sequencing was done on a sample of esophageal tumor tissue. These receptors were collected from a female donor with esophageal squamous cell carcinoma.

The chain has TRBV7-2 and TRBJ2-5; 7 nucleotides align to TRBD2. The end of the DNA is better explained by TRBJ2-7, so the J call may be wrong. Germline loops: CDR1 SGHTA, CDR2 FQGNSA. The CDR3 has 16 amino acids. CDR3 nucleotide sequence: TGTGCCAGCAGCTCACAGAGCGGGATGTACTCCTACGAGCAGTACTTC. It is translated as CASSSQSGMYSYEQYF.

The chain uses TRBV9 and TRBJ2-6; D unresolved. The V end lost 8 bases, the J end lost 0 bases, and 3 bases lay between the germline ends. Germline CDR1 reads SGDLS; CDR2 reads YYNGEE. The CDR3 length is 12 residues. The CDR3 reads CASLSGANVLTF. Written as DNA, the CDR3 is TGTGCCAGTCTCTCTGGGGCCAACGTCCTGACTTTC. Full variable domain (rest looked up from reference TRBV9 and TRBJ2-6): DSGVTQTPKHLITATGQRVTLRCSPRSGDLSVYWYQQSLDQGLQFLIQYYNGEERAKGNILERFSAQQFPDLHSELNLSSLELGDSALYFCASLSGANVLTFGAGSRLTVL.